This T cell receptor (beta chain) was sequenced in a study of CD8 T cells in ankylosing spondylitis. For TCR beta, libraries came from quantitative 5'-RACE with molecular barcodes. TCRdb called the 5' RACE reads again in MiXCR, with one record for every CDR3 protein. The sample lists more than 150,000 distinct CDR3 sequences; 9.5% to 15% were seen once. Overall study results and limits: As reported, disease-linked clones showed significant enrichment in matched ankylosing spondylitis synovial fluid. Existing reports had already noted some motif variants in reactive arthritis synovial fluid and blood.

CDR3 length equals 14 residues. In germline, CDR1 is SGHVS, CDR2 FQNEAQ. Trimming pared 2 bases from V and 3 bases from J, leaving 11 bases between. A word on this clonotype: No antigen is known for it.

The TCR comes from a male donor with ankylosing spondylitis or in good health (not recorded which). The chain joins TRBV7-8 to TRBJ2-7; unclear D gene. The sample was blood, either unsorted or a sorted T cell fraction (not recorded which). The CDR3 region is CASSLFGVNYEQYF. The CDR3 nucleotides read TGTGCCAGCAGCTTATTTGGGGTCAACTACGAGCAGTACTTC.